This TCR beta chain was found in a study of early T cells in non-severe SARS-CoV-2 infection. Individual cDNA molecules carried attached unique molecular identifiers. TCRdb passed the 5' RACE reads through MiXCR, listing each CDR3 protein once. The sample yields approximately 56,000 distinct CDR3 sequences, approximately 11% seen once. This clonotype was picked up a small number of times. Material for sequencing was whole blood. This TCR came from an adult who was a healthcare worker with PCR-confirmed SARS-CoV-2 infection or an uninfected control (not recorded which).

The CDR3 DNA is TGCAGCGCAGGCACAGGGTACACTGAAGCTTTCTTT. Translation gives CSAGTGYTEAFF. The chain has TRBV29-1 and TRBJ1-1, with D possibly TRBD1 on 6 matching bases. The CDR3 extends over 12 amino acids. Looked up from germline, CDR1 is SQVTM and CDR2 is ANQGSEA. The V and J ends lost 7 bases and 3 bases respectively, with 12 bases between them. Combining the CDR3 with reference TRBV29-1 and TRBJ1-1 gives the whole variable domain SAVISQKPSRDICQRGTSLTIQCQVDSQVTMMFWYRQQPGQSLTLIATANQGSEATYESGFVIDKFPISRPNLTFSTLTVSNMSPEDSSIYLCSAGTGYTEAFFGQGTRLTVV.